This T cell receptor beta chain derives from a study of blood T cells in healthy people across ages. Study-level findings and limits: Donor CMV infection status was unknown, possibly confounding age-related changes in expanded clonotypes. Diversity estimated from one million T cells was considered an underestimate.

Primed by a sample-barcoded 5' primer and a J-beta primer mix, a second PCR proceeded for about 7 to 11 cycles. A 12-random-nucleotide template-switch adaptor tagged each cDNA molecule. TCRdb re-derived calls from the 5' RACE reads in MiXCR, one entry per CDR3 protein. The sample lists about a million distinct CDR3 sequences; roughly two fifths were seen once. Regarding this clonotype: Its antigen remains unknown.

Germline CDR1 reads LGHNA; CDR2 reads YSLEER. Trimming left V 1 base short and J 0 bases short, with 8 bases between. The CDR3 has 15 amino acids. J is TRBJ2-3 and V is TRBV4-3; D is unclear. This clonotype originated in a man between 18 and 29 years old in good health. The sequenced sample consisted of blood. The CDR3 region has the DNA TGCGCCAGCAGCCAAGGGTTGCGCAGCACAGATACGCAGTATTTT. This sequence encodes CASSQGLRSTDTQYF.